This T cell receptor beta chain was profiled in a study of neurological immune-mediated disorders. The cDNA was generated through 5'RACE incorporating 10-nucleotide random UMIs. Every sequencing run generated over 180 million TCR-beta sequences from 15-18 subjects. TCRdb independently ran MiXCR on the 5' RACE reads; one entry per CDR3 protein. The sample lists more than 70,000 distinct CDR3 sequences; about 9.3% were seen once. Details on this clonotype: A much larger clonotype is one base distant, so this may be a read error.

Looked up from germline, CDR1 is SGHRS and CDR2 is YFSETQ. Germline trimming cut 3 bases from V and 8 bases from J; bases unmatched to any gene: 17. The CDR3 has 16 amino acids. Among the participants, healthy controls were blood bank volunteers in Maryland, USA. The chain links TRBV5-1 to TRBJ2-7; 7 nucleotides line up with TRBD2. Sequencing input: PBMCs. The receptor was derived from a man aged 35-49 years in good health. CDR3 loop: CASSWETTGGSLKQYF. The CDR3 DNA sequence: TGCGCCAGCAGCTGGGAAACAACGGGGGGATCTCTCAAGCAGTACTTC.